Each of the 32 T cell receptor beta chains below was sequenced from the same sample in a study of CD4+ T cells in melanoma. This table comes from immunoSEQ multiplex PCR, and its TCRdb copy is limited to in-frame clones, with some not included. The repertoire holds 90,000 to 130,000 clones, with roughly 90% as singletons. Sequences were obtained from peripheral blood. The receptors were sampled from a human donor with melanoma.

The rearrangement joins TRBV19 to TRBJ1-6; maybe TRBD1 (5 bases). Germline V CDR1 and CDR2: LNHDA, SQIVND (reference sequence). This CDR3 comprises 14 residues. V was pared by 3 bases and J by 5 bases, with 8 bases between. The CDR3 region is CASSIRDNNSPLHF. The DNA of the CDR3 is TGTGCCAGTAGTATCAGGGATAATAATTCACCCCTCCACTTT.

V is TRBV19 and J is TRBJ1-5; unclear D gene. V was clipped by 1 base and J by 4 bases, with 11 bases between them. Germline CDR1 reads LNHDA; CDR2 reads SQIVND (reference sequence). The CDR3 covers 15 residues. This CDR3 is CASSIVPLLNQPQHF. The CDR3 nucleotides read TGTGCCAGTAGTATAGTCCCACTACTGAATCAGCCCCAGCATTTT.

CDR3 bases: TGCGCCAGCAGTCCTCTGGCCCTAGCGACAGATACGCAGTATTTT. Residues: CASSPLALATDTQYF. The J gene is TRBJ2-3, the V gene TRBV5-1; the D gene is possibly TRBD2 (6 bases). The germline V gene encodes CDR1 SGHRS and CDR2 YFSETQ. The V gene lost 5 bases and the J gene lost 3 bases, with 16 bases spanning the gap. This CDR3 region has 15 residues.

V and J are TRBV6-5 and TRBJ1-6; D is undetermined. The V end lost 8 bases, the J end lost 10 bases, and 15 bases lay between the germline ends. Germline values: CDR1 MNHEY, CDR2 SVGAGI. This CDR3 region has 13 residues. CDR3 nucleotide sequence: TGTGCCAGCCGTACGGGGTCCATCTCACCCCTCCACTTT. It codes for CASRTGSISPLHF.

The rearrangement joins TRBV27 to TRBJ1-2; D is unresolved. Trimming took off 1 base at V and 9 bases at J, with 12 bases between the two ends. The CDR3 runs to 13 residues. The V gene's germline CDR1 is MNHEY and CDR2 SMNVEV (reference sequence). CDR3 loop: CASSLLYGHSYTF. The CDR3 DNA reads as TGTGCCAGCAGTTTATTGTACGGCCATAGCTACACCTTC.

This chain uses TRBV6-4 with TRBJ2-3, with D possibly being TRBD1 (6 bases). Germline loops: CDR1 MRHNA, CDR2 SNTAGT. The V end was cut by 0 bases, the J end by 6 bases, with 13 bases between. The CDR3 has 15 residues. Here the CDR3 DNA reads TGTGCCAGCAGTGACTCGGGGGCGCGAGTCGATACGCAGTATTTT. Amino acid sequence: CASSDSGARVDTQYF.

This chain connects TRBV28 to TRBJ2-7; D is perhaps TRBD1 (5 bases). This CDR3 is 13 amino acids long. Germline assignment: CDR1 MDHEN and CDR2 SYDVKM. Trimming took off 6 bases at V and 2 bases at J, with 11 bases between the two ends. CDR3 DNA sequence: TGTGCCAGCAGAAAGGCAGGGACCTACGAGCAGTACTTC. This encodes CASRKAGTYEQYF.

V usage is TRBV9 and J usage is TRBJ2-3; D gene ambiguous. This CDR3 comprises 12 residues. Per the germline V gene, CDR1 is SGDLS and CDR2 is YYNGEE. Trimming left V 5 bases short and J 5 bases short, with 9 bases between. Here the CDR3 reads CASSSPGDTQYF. DNA of the CDR3: TGTGCCAGCAGTTCTCCTGGAGATACGCAGTATTTT.

The V and J genes are TRBV2 and TRBJ2-5; TRBD1 aligns across 7 bases. Germline values: CDR1 SNHLY, CDR2 FYNNEI. The CDR3 is 12 residues long. V was clipped by 6 bases and J by 5 bases; unmatched bases: 3. This CDR3 reads CASRQQGETQYF. CDR3 DNA: TGTGCCAGCAGGCAACAGGGGGAGACCCAGTACTTC.

This clone was detected once. The J gene is TRBJ2-3, the V gene TRBV27; 7 nucleotides agree with TRBD2. Germline lookup yields CDR1 MNHEY and CDR2 SMNVEV (reference sequence). The CDR3 consists of 17 residues. Trimming removed 1 base from V and 2 bases from J; junction bases left unmatched: 9. The CDR3 DNA reads as TGTGCCAGCAGTTTATTTGTGGAAGCGGGGTCCACAGATACGCAGTATTTT. It encodes CASSLFVEAGSTDTQYF.

This clone was seen once. This sequence joins TRBV15 and TRBJ2-3; D is uncertain. The CDR3 extends over 12 amino acids. The V and J ends lost 0 bases and 3 bases respectively, with 1 base between them. CDR1 and CDR2 (germline): LNHNV, YYDKDF (reference sequence). CDR3 in amino acids: CATSRDTDTQYF. The CDR3 bases are TGTGCCACCAGCAGAGATACAGATACGCAGTATTTT.

This clone was seen only once. V usage is TRBV9 and J usage is TRBJ2-7; TRBD1 matches at 7 bases. Germline assignment: CDR1 SGDLS and CDR2 YYNGEE. There are 14 residues in the CDR3. Trimming at V came to 4 bases and at J to 0 bases, leaving 4 bases not matched to a gene. CDR3 in DNA: TGTGCCAGCAGCCCGGGACAGAGCTCCTACGAGCAGTACTTC. This codes for CASSPGQSSYEQYF.

The rearrangement links TRBV6-1 to TRBJ1-4; D is perhaps TRBD1 (6 bases). The CDR3 sequence is 15 residues long. Germline CDR1 MNHNS, CDR2 SASEGT. The V gene lost 7 bases and the J gene lost 3 bases, with 15 bases spanning the gap. The CDR3 DNA reads as TGTGCCAGCACCGAAGGACAGCTTCCTAATGAAAAACTGTTTTTT. Protein sequence: CASTEGQLPNEKLFF.

J is TRBJ1-5 and V is TRBV4-1; no clear D. Trimming removed 3 bases at V and 8 bases at J, with 8 bases between. This CDR3 spans 12 amino acids. Germline CDR1 reads MGHRA; CDR2 reads YSYEKL. The CDR3 loop reads CASSHAAEPQHF. Written as DNA, the CDR3 is TGCGCCAGCAGCCATGCGGCGGAGCCCCAGCATTTT.

About this clone: As the CDR3 is not closed by the conserved phenylalanine or tryptophan, this likely results from a read error. It is unclear where the CDR3 begins or ends on the DNA, so no DNA is shown, and the CDR3 is as TCRdb lists it. The CDR3: CASRPKERDHTREG. This chain links TRBV7-2 with TRBJ2-3. A total of 14 residues make up the CDR3, ends included. Per germline, CDR1 SGHTA and CDR2 FQGNSA.

The chain carries TRBV6-1 and TRBJ2-7; 8 bases are shared with TRBD2. Germline trimming cut 3 bases from V and 6 bases from J; bases unmatched to any gene: 13. Germline-derived CDR1 and CDR2 are MNHNS and SASEGT. The CDR3 runs 16 residues. The CDR3 protein is CASSDTGFAGGSEQYF. CDR3 DNA sequence: TGTGCCAGCAGTGATACTGGCTTTGCGGGAGGAAGCGAGCAGTACTTC.

This chain connects TRBV7-2 to TRBJ1-1; possible D gene TRBD1, 5 bases. V gave up 5 bases and J gave up 1 base, with 11 bases separating them. The CDR3 has 14 amino acids. The V gene's germline CDR1 is SGHTA and CDR2 FQGNSA. CDR3 loop: CASSKQASNTEAFF. CDR3 DNA: TGTGCCAGCAGCAAACAGGCCTCGAACACTGAAGCTTTCTTT.

V is TRBV15 and J is TRBJ1-3, with 12 nucleotides matching TRBD1. Trimming cost V 3 bases and J 3 bases; bases outside gene matches: 6. CDR3 length: 17 residues. From germline, CDR1 is LNHNV and CDR2 YYDKDF (reference sequence). The CDR3 protein is CATSSPGQGARGNTIYF. CDR3 coding DNA: TGTGCCACCAGCAGTCCGGGACAGGGGGCGCGTGGAAACACCATATATTTT.

The CDR3 nucleotides read TGTGCCAGCAGGTCCCCGGGACAGGGGGGCTACGAGCAGTACTTC. This encodes CASRSPGQGGYEQYF. The genes are TRBV28 and TRBJ2-7; 11 bases line up with TRBD1. Germline CDR1 and CDR2: MDHEN and SYDVKM. The CDR3 spans 15 residues. V lost 6 bases, J lost 3 bases, and 7 bases stayed unmatched. Full variable domain (rest looked up from reference TRBV28 and TRBJ2-7): DVKVTQSSRYLVKRTGEKVFLECVQDMDHENMFWYRQDPGLGLRLIYFSYDVKMKEKGDIPEGYSVSREKKERFSLILESASTNQTSMYLCASRSPGQGGYEQYFGPGTRLTVT.

This chain links TRBV6-5 with TRBJ1-5; D might be TRBD1 (5 bases). Germline lookup yields CDR1 MNHEY and CDR2 SVGAGI. With 7 bases removed from V and 7 bases from J, the gap between germline ends came to 17 bases. This CDR3 is built from 14 residues. CDR3 loop: CASKGSGEGQPQHF. For the CDR3, the DNA is TGTGCCAGCAAGGGATCCGGGGAGGGGCAGCCCCAGCATTTT.

This clone turned up a few times. The CDR3 loop reads CASRSRTSGNTEAFF. The CDR3, as DNA: TGTGCCAGTAGGAGCAGGACCTCGGGGAACACTGAAGCTTTCTTT. The rearrangement links TRBV19 to TRBJ1-1; D gene unclear. Trimming took 6 bases from V and 1 from J, leaving 15 bases between them. The V gene's germline CDR1 is LNHDA and CDR2 SQIVND (reference sequence). The CDR3 runs 15 residues.

The chain joins TRBV2 to TRBJ1-4; D not certain. Looked up from germline, CDR1 is SNHLY and CDR2 is FYNNEI. The V end was cut by 1 base, the J end by 13 bases, with 7 bases between. The CDR3 extends over 11 amino acids. The CDR3 DNA sequence: TGTGCCAGCAGTGAAGAAGGAACACTGTTTTTT. Translating gives CASSEEGTLFF.

This chain connects TRBV5-1 to TRBJ2-7, with a tentative D call TRBD2 (6 bases). The CDR3 totals 13 residues. The V gene lost 4 bases and the J gene lost 2 bases, with 10 bases spanning the gap. Germline CDR1 reads SGHRS; CDR2 reads YFSETQ. CDR3 residues: CASSDGGPYEQYF. CDR3 nucleotides: TGCGCCAGCAGCGACGGAGGGCCCTACGAGCAGTACTTC.

V gene TRBV4-3 combines with J gene TRBJ2-1, with 9 bases identical to TRBD2. The germline V gene has CDR1 LGHNA and CDR2 YSLEER. This CDR3 region has 16 residues. The V gene end was trimmed by 0 bases and the J gene end by 4 bases; junction bases not matched to a gene: 4. Written as DNA, the CDR3 is TGCGCCAGCAGCCAAGATCCTAGCGGGGAGTACAATGAGCAGTTCTTC. Translation gives CASSQDPSGEYNEQFF.

V usage is TRBV27 and J usage is TRBJ2-2; D perhaps matches TRBD2 (5 bases). The CDR3 runs to 15 residues. V was clipped by 3 bases and J by 6 bases, with 14 bases between them. CDR1 is MNHEY, CDR2 SMNVEV, per germline (reference sequence). The CDR3 protein is CASSFGPGYPGELFF. The CDR3 DNA reads TGTGCCAGCAGTTTTGGTCCGGGGTACCCCGGGGAGCTGTTTTTT.

The chain employs TRBV10-2 and TRBJ2-5; 8 nucleotides align to TRBD1. Germline values: CDR1 WSHSY, CDR2 SAAADI. The CDR3 contains 15 residues. V lost 2 bases to trimming and J lost 6 bases; unmatched junction nucleotides: 8. The CDR3 DNA is TGCGCCAGCAGTGAGCGCGACAGGGGCGGACAGACCCAGTACTTC. Translating gives CASSERDRGGQTQYF.

In nucleotides, the CDR3 is TGTGCCAGCAGTTTGCCCCGGGGGGTTGAAGGCTACACCTTC. This gives the protein CASSLPRGVEGYTF. The chain has TRBV28 and TRBJ1-2; perhaps TRBD1 as D (5 bases). V was shortened by 3 bases and J by 8 bases, with 16 bases between the two germline ends. This CDR3 region has 14 residues. Germline V gene sequence: CDR1 MDHEN, CDR2 SYDVKM.

The DNA of the CDR3 is TGTGCCACCAGCAGAGGATGGATGGACCCGGGGCACGACGAGCAGTACTTC. Protein product: CATSRGWMDPGHDEQYF. V and J are TRBV15 and TRBJ2-7, with D tentatively TRBD1 or TRBD2 (5 bases each). The CDR3 is 17 amino acids. Germline CDR1 is LNHNV and CDR2 is YYDKDF (reference sequence). V lost 1 base to trimming and J lost 5 bases, with 21 bases between them. Drawing the rest from reference TRBV15 and TRBJ2-7, the complete variable domain is DAMVIQNPRYQVTQFGKPVTLSCSQTLNHNVMYWYQQKSSQAPKLLFHYYDKDFNNEADTPDNFQSRRPNTSFCFLDIRSPGLGDTAMYLCATSRGWMDPGHDEQYFGPGTRLTVT.

This clone was seen a single time. The chain links TRBV11-3 to TRBJ1-5, with D perhaps matching TRBD1 (6 bases). Germline V gene data show CDR1 as SGHNT and CDR2 as YENEEA. The CDR3 runs 13 residues. The CDR3 protein is CDMRRGTNQPQHF. The CDR3 nucleotides are TGTGACATGCGAAGGGGGACCAATCAGCCCCAGCATTTT.

The sample holds a few counts of this clone. The chain links TRBV19 to TRBJ1-1, with TRBD1 matching 7 bases. The CDR3 extends over 15 amino acids. J gave up 12 bases and V 5 bases, and 18 bases lay outside the gene matches. CDR1 and CDR2 from the germline V gene are LNHDA and SQIVND (reference sequence). Here the CDR3 DNA reads TGTGCCAGTAGTTTGGGACAGCTTCGCAGAGAGTGGACTTTCTTT. Translated: CASSLGQLRREWTFF. Together with reference TRBV19 and TRBJ1-1, the CDR3 gives the full variable domain: DGGITQSPKYLFRKEGQNVTLSCEQNLNHDAMYWYRQDPGQGLRLIYYSQIVNDFQKGDIAEGYSVSREKKESFPLTVTSAQKNPTAFYLCASSLGQLRREWTFFGQGTRLTVV.

This chain connects TRBV19 to TRBJ1-2, with unresolved D. The CDR3 length is 15 residues. V was clipped by 1 base and J by 6 bases, with 15 bases between them. Germline-derived CDR1 and CDR2 are LNHDA and SQIVND (reference sequence). CDR3 protein: CASSIAGTFQNGYTF. In DNA, the CDR3 is TGTGCCAGTAGTATAGCTGGCACCTTCCAGAATGGCTACACCTTC.

This chain connects TRBV2 to TRBJ1-1; TRBD1 is a possible D gene (6 bases). CDR1 is SNHLY and CDR2 is FYNNEI in the germline V gene. The V gene lost 8 bases and the J gene lost 5 bases, with 15 bases spanning the gap. This CDR3 comprises 13 residues. In DNA form, the CDR3 reads TGTGCCAGCTACCAGGGGCGAATTACTGAAGCTTTCTTT. The encoded protein is CASYQGRITEAFF.